The next 18 T cell receptor beta chains were all read from a single sample in a study of T cell responses to AZD1222 COVID-19 vaccine. Sequencing was performed with immunoSEQ multiplex PCR; in TCRdb, only in-frame clones are kept and a portion is missing. Counted here are around 140,000 clones, 90% occurring once; the ten biggest clones make up 1.5% to 2%. This material consisted of peripheral blood, taken on day 0 of AZD1222 vaccination. These receptor sequences come from an adult in good health.

The V gene is TRBV6-2 or TRBV6-3, the J gene TRBJ1-5; 10 nucleotides match TRBD1. Germline CDR1 is MNHEY and CDR2 is SVGEGT. There are 14 residues in the CDR3. The junction had 2 bases not matched to a gene; V was cut back by 2 bases and J by 7 bases. The CDR3 is CASSYGTGVQPQHF. The DNA for the CDR3 is TGTGCCAGCAGTTACGGGACAGGGGTCCAGCCCCAGCATTTT.

This chain joins TRBV2 and TRBJ2-1, with 7 bases identical to TRBD2. With 5 bases clipped from V and 0 bases from J, the junction kept 7 bases outside the gene matches. Germline lookup yields CDR1 SNHLY and CDR2 FYNNEI. The CDR3 contains 16 residues. The CDR3, as DNA: TGTGCCAGCAGTTCAAACGGACTAGTCTCCTACAATGAGCAGTTCTTC. This translates into CASSSNGLVSYNEQFF.

The V call is TRBV12-3 or TRBV12-4, the J call TRBJ2-7, with 9 nucleotides matching TRBD1. With 6 bases clipped from V and 3 bases from J, the junction kept 0 bases outside the gene matches. The length of the CDR3 is 12 residues. The CDR3 sequence: CASRTGGYEQYF. The CDR3 nucleotides read TGTGCCAGCAGGACAGGGGGCTACGAGCAGTACTTC.

The rearrangement links TRBV6-5 to TRBJ2-7; TRBD1 aligns across 7 bases. Trimming removed 6 bases from V and 1 base from J; junction bases left unmatched: 6. The germline V gene has CDR1 MNHEY and CDR2 SVGAGI. The CDR3 covers 14 residues. DNA for the CDR3: TGTGCCAGCAGGCACAGGGACAGTTCCTACGAGCAGTACTTC. Protein product: CASRHRDSSYEQYF.

V and J are TRBV5-1 and TRBJ1-4, with a weak D call TRBD1 (5 bases). V lost 4 bases, J lost 7 bases, and 20 bases lay in between. CDR1 and CDR2 (germline): SGHRS, YFSETQ. The CDR3 loop spans 16 amino acids. The CDR3 spells CASSPDRALIGEKLFF. The CDR3 DNA reads as TGCGCCAGCAGCCCCGACAGAGCCCTAATCGGTGAAAAACTGTTTTTT.

This chain's CDR3 is CASSEGAGEGYGYTF. In DNA, the CDR3 is TGTGCCAGCAGCGAGGGGGCAGGAGAAGGCTATGGCTACACCTTC. The rearrangement links TRBV6-5 to TRBJ1-2; 7 bases match TRBD1. CDR3 length: 15 amino acids. Germline V CDR1 and CDR2: MNHEY, SVGAGI. The V gene end was trimmed by 6 bases and the J gene end by 4 bases; junction bases not matched to a gene: 11.

The rearrangement uses TRBV28 and TRBJ2-1; the match to TRBD1 covers 8 bases. The CDR3 loop spans 14 amino acids. Germline-derived CDR1 and CDR2 are MDHEN and SYDVKM. The ends lost 7 bases at V and 6 bases at J; junction bases unmatched: 8. The CDR3 coding sequence is TGTGCCAGCATTCTGGACAGGGTCGGCAATGAGCAGTTCTTC. Translating gives CASILDRVGNEQFF.

The chain is built from TRBV5-6 and TRBJ2-3, with TRBD1 matching 8 bases. In germline, CDR1 is SGHDT, CDR2 YYEEEE. Losses at the gene ends were 10 bases for V and 4 bases for J; bases not matched to a gene: 8. The CDR3 consists of 13 residues. CDR3 region: CAGRGQGADTQYF. Here the CDR3 DNA reads TGTGCCGGTCGCGGACAGGGTGCAGATACGCAGTATTTT.

This sequence joins TRBV30 and TRBJ2-2, with D unresolved. The CDR3 loop spans 15 amino acids. Germline V lookup: CDR1 GTSNPN, CDR2 SVGIG (reference sequence). Deletions cut 5 bases from V and 0 bases from J, with 13 bases between. CDR3 sequence (DNA): TGTGCCTGGTTGACTGGCCTCCCGAACACCGGGGAGCTGTTTTTT. As protein: CAWLTGLPNTGELFF.

The genes are TRBV6-2 or TRBV6-3 and TRBJ2-7; 8 nucleotides match TRBD2. The CDR3 has 15 amino acids. The junction had 10 bases not matched to a gene; V was cut back by 8 bases and J by 1 base. CDR1 and CDR2 from the germline V gene are MNHEY and SVGEGT. The CDR3 nucleotides read TGTGCCAGCTGCCTTCGGGAGGGAGTATCCTACGAGCAGTACTTC. It translates to CASCLREGVSYEQYF.

The chain is built from TRBV7-9 and TRBJ2-1; D gene uncertain. V lost 0 bases and J 4 bases, leaving 10 bases between the germline ends. Per germline, CDR1 SEHNR and CDR2 FQNEAQ (reference sequence). This CDR3 has 15 amino acids. For the CDR3, the DNA is TGTGCCAGCAGCTTAGCTGTAGTCCGGTACAATGAGCAGTTCTTC. Translation gives CASSLAVVRYNEQFF. The whole variable domain, remainder taken from reference TRBV7-9 and TRBJ2-1, is DTGVSQNPRHKITKRGQNVTFRCDPISEHNRLYWYRQTLGQGPEFLTYFQNEAQLEKSRLLSDRFSAERPKGSFSTLEIQRTEQGDSAMYLCASSLAVVRYNEQFFGPGTRLTVL.

The rearrangement joins TRBV18 to TRBJ2-2; D is undetermined. CDR3 size: 13 residues. Germline CDR1 is KGHSH and CDR2 is LQKENI. V dropped 9 bases and J dropped 2 bases, with 10 bases sitting between them. DNA of the CDR3: TGTGCCAGTAAATTCGTCAACACCGGGGAGCTGTTTTTT. Amino acid sequence: CASKFVNTGELFF.

The chain couples TRBV19 to TRBJ1-3; unclear D gene. The CDR3 contains 13 residues. Germline assignment: CDR1 LNHDA and CDR2 SQIVND (reference sequence). Trimming took off 10 bases at V and 8 bases at J, with 18 bases between the two ends. In DNA, the CDR3 is TGTGCCACAAGCTCCTTCAGTTCCGACACCATATATTTT. This gives the protein CATSSFSSDTIYF.

This chain connects TRBV6-5 to TRBJ1-1; 9 nucleotides match TRBD1. The CDR3 has 13 residues. Germline V gene lookup returns CDR1 MNHEY and CDR2 SVGAGI. Unmatched junction bases numbered 5, after V lost 9 bases and J lost 3 bases. CDR3 in amino acids: CASTGGSDTEAFF. In DNA form, the CDR3 reads TGTGCCAGTACAGGGGGCTCGGACACTGAAGCTTTCTTT.

This chain uses TRBV7-3 with TRBJ2-7; TRBD2 matches at 7 bases. The germline CDR1 and CDR2 sequences are SGHTA and FQGTGA. V shed 7 bases and J 5 bases; nucleotides not matched to a gene: 14. The CDR3 has 15 residues. CDR3 region: CASNPAGAIAHEQYF. In DNA, the CDR3 is TGTGCCAGCAATCCGGCGGGAGCGATAGCCCACGAGCAGTACTTC.

V usage is TRBV5-4 and J usage is TRBJ1-1; a possible D gene is TRBD1 (5 bases). This CDR3 comprises 16 residues. V was pared by 0 bases and J by 0 bases, with 12 bases between. From germline, CDR1 is SGHNT and CDR2 YYREEE (reference sequence). The DNA for the CDR3 is TGTGCCAGCAGCTTGGCCCTGGGGGGGATGAACACTGAAGCTTTCTTT. This codes for CASSLALGGMNTEAFF.

The chain couples TRBV7-6 to TRBJ2-7; D is possibly TRBD1 or TRBD2 (6 bases each). Germline CDR1 SGHVS, CDR2 FNYEAQ. V gave up 1 base and J gave up 5 bases, with 18 bases separating them. The CDR3 extends over 16 amino acids. For the CDR3, the DNA is TGTGCCAGCAGCTTAGGAGAGGGAAGGGGGGTTAACGAGCAGTACTTC. Its translation is CASSLGEGRGVNEQYF.

This chain joins TRBV7-8 and TRBJ2-3; tentative D call: TRBD2 (5 bases). The CDR3 runs 14 residues. V lost 3 bases and J 3 bases, leaving 10 bases between the germline ends. In germline, CDR1 is SGHVS, CDR2 FQNEAQ. The DNA of the CDR3 is TGTGCCAGCAGCTTGGTCACTAGGACAGATACGCAGTATTTT. This sequence encodes CASSLVTRTDTQYF.